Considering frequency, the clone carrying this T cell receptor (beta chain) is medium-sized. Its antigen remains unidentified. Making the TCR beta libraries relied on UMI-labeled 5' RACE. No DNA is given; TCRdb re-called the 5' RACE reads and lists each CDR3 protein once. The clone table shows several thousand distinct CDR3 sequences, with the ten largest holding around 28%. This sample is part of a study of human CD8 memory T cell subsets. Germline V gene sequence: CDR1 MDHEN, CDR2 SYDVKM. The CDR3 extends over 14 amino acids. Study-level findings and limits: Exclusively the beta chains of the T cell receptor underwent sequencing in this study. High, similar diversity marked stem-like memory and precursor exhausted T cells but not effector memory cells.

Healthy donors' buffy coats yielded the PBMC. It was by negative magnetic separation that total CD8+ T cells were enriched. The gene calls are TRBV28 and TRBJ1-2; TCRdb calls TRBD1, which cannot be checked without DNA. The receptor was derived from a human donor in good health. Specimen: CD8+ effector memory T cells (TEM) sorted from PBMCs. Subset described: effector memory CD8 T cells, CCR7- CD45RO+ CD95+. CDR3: CASSFTGPNYGYTF.